In this sample, the clone carrying this TCR beta chain turned up many times. Its specificity is not known. RNA transcripts gave rise to amplified TCR beta CDR3 regions. Researchers ran a first-round RT-PCR on the TCR CDR3 using the HTBI primer set. TCRdb processed the multiplex PCR reads anew with MiXCR; each CDR3 protein has one entry. Here the sample spans hundreds of thousands of distinct CDR3 sequences, approximately 20% being singletons. This sample was taken from a study of T cells in Graves' hyperthyroidism and ophthalmopathy. Stable Graves' hyperthyroidism meant no ophthalmopathy progression within 18 months. The study's findings and limits: Within blood appeared most thyroid clonotypes that had expanded above 0.001.

The length of the CDR3 is 18 residues. V lost 0 bases to trimming and J lost 3 bases, with 18 bases between them. Sequencing input: blood. The genes are TRBV6-7 and TRBJ1-5, with a tentative D call TRBD1 (5 bases). TRBV6-7 is sorted into the ORF group, with uncertain function. The sequence came from a woman between 18 and 29 years old with Graves' hyperthyroidism. CDR3 loop: CASSYSKCLRDTNQPQHF. The CDR3 coding sequence is TGTGCCAGCAGTTACTCGAAGTGTCTCAGGGATACCAATCAGCCCCAGCATTTT.